This TCR beta chain was sequenced for a study of T cell repertoires in cytomegalovirus infection. In the study overall: Well-studied HLA-B-restricted CMV epitopes were used in the study alongside recently identified HLA-C-restricted ones.

Trimming cost V 3 bases and J 6 bases, with 12 bases left between them. CDR1 and CDR2 (germline): SGHTA, FQGNSA. This CDR3 has 13 residues. This clonotype occurred many times. No antigen is known for it. TCRdb fed the reads into MiXCR, producing one record per CDR3 protein. The sample has 900,000 to 950,000 distinct CDR3 sequences; approximately 32% are singletons. Study-level points and caveats: Identification of carriers of CMV plus the relevant HLA was performed using cumulative public TCR beta family frequency. HLA-C-restricted TCR beta clonotypes specific for CMV led the ex vivo response.

This specimen was cultured CD8+ T cells from PBMCs, taken from culture after CMV antigen stimulation. The rearrangement uses TRBV7-2 and TRBJ2-7; D gene ambiguous. This receptor was obtained from a human donor in good health (CMV status not recorded). Some clones in this sample may be carry-over from other donors' samples. CDR3 nucleotide sequence: TGTGCCAGCAGCTTGGGCGGTAATGTCGAGCAGTACGTC. It specifies CASSLGGNVEQYV.